The 15 T cell receptor beta chains reported below all come from one sample, sequenced in a study of cytomegalovirus exposure and HLA in healthy donors (dated by TCRdb to about 2017). Library construction relied on the immunoSEQ multiplex PCR assay. The multiplex PCR relied on a mix of 60 forward primers for TCR Vbeta segments and 13 reverse primers for TCR Jbeta segments. The clones in this table, taken by TCRdb from immuneACCESS, are in-frame only. Not every clone is retained; where verified, under half of the shortfall comes from an unresolved V gene, and the cause of the rest is unknown. The sample has approximately 100,000 clones on record, about 76% of them singletons. The ten top clones hold 5% to 7.5% of the sample. The specimen sequenced was PBMCs. Receptor source: a woman aged 50 to 65 in good health and CMV-seropositive.

This chain connects TRBV18 to TRBJ2-7; 10 bases map to TRBD2. Losses at the gene ends were 3 bases for V and 0 bases for J; bases not matched to a gene: 8. CDR1 and CDR2 from the germline V gene are KGHSH and LQKENI. CDR3 size: 17 residues. The CDR3 reads CASSPLVAGGLSYEQYF. The CDR3 nucleotides read TGTGCCAGCTCACCGCTAGTAGCGGGGGGCCTCTCCTACGAGCAGTACTTC.

The CDR3 DNA sequence: TGTGCCAGCAGTGCCCTTACGGGACAGGGAAGCAATGAGCAGTTCTTC. This codes for CASSALTGQGSNEQFF. J is TRBJ2-1 and V is TRBV2; 9 nucleotides align to TRBD1. Germline trimming cut 4 bases from V and 6 bases from J; bases unmatched to any gene: 10. Per germline, CDR1 SNHLY and CDR2 FYNNEI. The CDR3 has 16 residues.

V usage is TRBV7-2 and J usage is TRBJ1-6, with D hard to call. Deletions cut 1 base from V and 7 bases from J, with 20 bases between. This CDR3 is 18 amino acids long. CDR1 and CDR2 (germline): SGHTA, FQGNSA. The CDR3 bases are TGTGCCAGCAGCTTAGTTGTTGCCAACTCGCTCCTGAATTCACCCCTCCACTTT. Its protein product is CASSLVVANSLLNSPLHF.

In its sample, this clone was seen a few times. This chain connects TRBV7-2 to TRBJ1-1, with 9 positions matching TRBD1. The germline CDR1 and CDR2 sequences are SGHTA and FQGNSA. CDR3 length equals 15 residues. V was pared by 4 bases and J by 5 bases, with 8 bases of the junction left unmatched. The CDR3 DNA reads as TGTGCCAGCAGCTCAACAGGGGGCGGGATAACTGAAGCTTTCTTT. Protein product: CASSSTGGGITEAFF.

The genes are TRBV11-3 and TRBJ1-1, with 10 positions matching TRBD1. The CDR3 length is 16 residues. CDR1 is SGHNT and CDR2 is YENEEA in the germline V gene. The trim removed 5 bases at V and 0 bases at J, leaving 6 bases unmatched. CDR3 amino acids: CASSLGQGEMNTEAFF. Here the CDR3 DNA reads TGTGCCAGCAGCCTTGGACAGGGGGAGATGAACACTGAAGCTTTCTTT.

This clone was seen once. The chain couples TRBV6-4 to TRBJ2-2; D might be TRBD2 (6 bases). This CDR3 has 14 amino acids. The germline V gene has CDR1 MRHNA and CDR2 SNTAGT. Trimming removed 6 bases at V and 4 bases at J, with 12 bases between. The CDR3 loop reads CASRKDYSTGELFF. CDR3 DNA sequence: TGTGCCAGCAGAAAGGACTACAGCACCGGGGAGCTGTTTTTT.

The chain links TRBV30 to TRBJ1-5, with 7 bases matching TRBD1. Germline V gene sequence: CDR1 GTSNPN, CDR2 SVGIG (reference sequence). This CDR3 has 15 residues. With 2 bases clipped from V and 5 bases from J, the junction kept 9 bases outside the gene matches. The CDR3 region has the DNA TGTGCCTGGAGTTCTACCGGGACAGTAGATCAGCCCCAGCATTTT. Protein sequence: CAWSSTGTVDQPQHF.

V gene TRBV5-1 combines with J gene TRBJ2-1; 10 bases are a match to TRBD1. Per germline, CDR1 SGHRS and CDR2 YFSETQ. The CDR3 is made up of 14 amino acids. V gave up 0 bases and J gave up 10 bases; unmatched junction bases: 4. In DNA, the CDR3 is TGCGCCAGCAGCTTGGACGACAGGGGGCTCGAGCAGTTCTTC. Its translation is CASSLDDRGLEQFF.

In its sample, this clone was seen a few times. The chain couples TRBV6-1 to TRBJ1-6, with a possible D match to TRBD1 (6 bases). Trimming stripped 5 bases from V and 3 bases from J, with 11 bases between. The CDR3 covers 15 residues. CDR1 MNHNS and CDR2 SASEGT come from the germline V gene. As DNA, the CDR3 is TGTGCCAGCAGTAGACAGGAGCTCTATAATTCACCCCTCCACTTT. Protein: CASSRQELYNSPLHF.

CDR3 in DNA: TGTGCCACCCGGATAAACAGTTACAATACTGAAGCTTTCTTT. Encoded protein: CATRINSYNTEAFF. This chain connects TRBV27 to TRBJ1-1; unclear D gene. This CDR3 region has 14 residues. Germline V lookup: CDR1 MNHEY, CDR2 SMNVEV (reference sequence). V was shortened by 10 bases and J by 5 bases, with 20 bases between the two germline ends.

The J gene is TRBJ1-5, the V gene TRBV27; D remains unclear. Trimming shortened V by 2 bases and J by 1 base, and 21 bases separated the two germline ends. Germline CDR1 is MNHEY and CDR2 is SMNVEV (reference sequence). CDR3 length: 19 residues. This CDR3 is CASSLRAAEGLSSNQPQHF. The CDR3 DNA reads TGTGCCAGCAGTTTAAGGGCAGCCGAGGGCTTATCGAGCAATCAGCCCCAGCATTTT.

The rearrangement uses TRBV6-5 and TRBJ2-3; 10 bases align to TRBD2. The CDR3 has 15 residues. Germline assignment: CDR1 MNHEY and CDR2 SVGAGI. J gave up 2 bases and V 4 bases, and 3 bases lay outside the gene matches. The CDR3 reads CASSLLAGFTDTQYF. The CDR3 nucleotides read TGTGCCAGCAGTTTACTAGCGGGGTTCACAGATACGCAGTATTTT.

The V gene is TRBV9, the J gene TRBJ1-2; perhaps TRBD1 as D (6 bases). Looked up from germline, CDR1 is SGDLS and CDR2 is YYNGEE. The CDR3 is 16 residues long. Trimming removed 4 bases at V and 7 bases at J, with 23 bases between. The CDR3 nucleotides are TGTGCCAGCAGCTCTCAGACCCCCGGGGCAGGGGCTGGCTACACCTTC. The encoded protein is CASSSQTPGAGAGYTF.

This clone was recorded a few times. V and J are TRBV7-9 and TRBJ2-1; the match to TRBD2 covers 8 bases. The V and J ends lost 4 bases and 2 bases, in that order; junction bases with no gene match: 7. This CDR3 comprises 16 residues. Germline CDR1 is SEHNR and CDR2 is FQNEAQ (reference sequence). The CDR3 sequence is CASSSKTSDPYNEQFF. The CDR3, as DNA: TGTGCCAGCAGCTCCAAGACTAGCGACCCCTACAATGAGCAGTTCTTC.

V gene TRBV4-2 combines with J gene TRBJ2-7; 7 nucleotides line up with TRBD2. CDR1 is LGHNA and CDR2 is YNFKEQ in the germline V gene. Trimming at V came to 3 bases and at J to 4 bases, leaving 15 bases not matched to a gene. The CDR3 runs 17 residues. The CDR3 nucleotides read TGTGCCAGCAGCCAGGACCCTTGGAGCGGGGAGTCGTACGAGCAGTACTTC. This gives the protein CASSQDPWSGESYEQYF.